This is a list of T cell receptor beta chains from one sample in a study of blood T cell repertoires in COVID-19. Here immunoSEQ multiplex PCR was the method, and the copy in TCRdb shows in-frame clones only, minus some. Of roughly 240,000 clones listed, 82% are singletons. The specimen was peripheral blood. All receptors come from a woman between 65 and 79 years old with acute or convalescent COVID-19. CDR3s include the opening cysteine and the closing phenylalanine or tryptophan. D genes are given only for firm matches. The listing skips clone size in some rows; elsewhere it reads once, few, many or a size class.

D gene: NA; J gene: TRBJ2-3; V gene: TRBV7-9; clone size: NA; CDR3 protein: CASRLTVSADTQYF; CDR3 DNA: TGTGCCAGCAGACTGACAGTCTCAGCAGATACGCAGTATTTT
D gene: NA; J gene: TRBJ2-5; V gene: TRBV7-7; clone size: NA; CDR3 protein: CASSLDEVGTQYF; CDR3 DNA: TGTGCTAGCAGCTTAGACGAGGTGGGGACCCAGTACTTC
D gene: NA; J gene: TRBJ1-1; V gene: TRBV27; clone size: NA; CDR3 protein: CASSKTGRNTEAFF; CDR3 DNA: TGTGCCAGCAGTAAGACAGGCCGGAACACTGAAGCTTTCTTT
D gene: NA; J gene: TRBJ2-7; V gene: TRBV11-2; clone size: NA; CDR3 protein: CASSSASFGEQYF; CDR3 DNA: TGTGCCAGCAGCTCTGCTAGTTTTGGAGAGCAGTACTTC
D gene: TRBD1; J gene: TRBJ1-5; V gene: TRBV5-1; clone size: NA; CDR3 protein: CASSLGTGNQPQHF; CDR3 DNA: TGCGCCAGCAGCTTAGGGACAGGGAATCAGCCCCAGCATTTT
D gene: NA; J gene: TRBJ1-6; V gene: TRBV10-3; clone size: NA; CDR3 protein: CATHGGSYNSPLHF; CDR3 DNA: TGTGCCACTCACGGCGGGTCGTATAATTCACCCCTCCACTTT
D gene: TRBD1; J gene: TRBJ1-2; V gene: TRBV6-5; clone size: once; CDR3 protein: CASTKTDRVNYGYTF; CDR3 DNA: TGTGCCAGCACAAAAACGGACAGGGTCAACTATGGCTACACCTTC
D gene: NA; J gene: TRBJ1-5; V gene: TRBV3-1/TRBV3-2; clone size: NA; CDR3 protein: CASSHVQGYSNQPQHF; CDR3 DNA: TGTGCCAGCAGCCATGTACAGGGTTATAGCAATCAGCCCCAGCATTTT
D gene: NA; J gene: TRBJ2-3; V gene: TRBV4-1; clone size: NA; CDR3 protein: CASSQERRTTSTDTQYF; CDR3 DNA: TGCGCCAGCAGCCAAGAGAGGCGAACTACTAGCACAGATACGCAGTATTTT
D gene: NA; J gene: TRBJ1-4; V gene: TRBV2; clone size: NA; CDR3 protein: CSSRRDRMSEKLFF; CDR3 DNA: TGTTCCAGCAGACGTGACAGGATGAGTGAAAAACTGTTTTTT
D gene: NA; J gene: TRBJ1-5; V gene: TRBV6-2/TRBV6-3; clone size: NA; CDR3 protein: CASSYRAGVAQPQHF; CDR3 DNA: TGTGCCAGCAGTTACCGGGCAGGGGTTGCTCAGCCCCAGCATTTT
D gene: NA; J gene: TRBJ2-1; V gene: TRBV11-3; clone size: few; CDR3 protein: CASSSLSGGQQFF; CDR3 DNA: TGTGCCAGCAGCTCACTCTCCGGGGGGCAGCAGTTCTTC
D gene: NA; J gene: TRBJ2-1; V gene: TRBV7-9; clone size: NA; CDR3 protein: CASSLLSRGGAAYNEQFF; CDR3 DNA: TGTGCCAGCAGCTTATTATCTCGGGGCGGGGCCGCCTACAATGAGCAGTTCTTC
D gene: TRBD1; J gene: TRBJ1-1; V gene: TRBV18; clone size: NA; CDR3 protein: CASSPPAGGHGTEAFF; CDR3 DNA: TGTGCCAGCTCACCACCGGCAGGGGGCCACGGAACTGAAGCTTTCTTT
D gene: NA; J gene: TRBJ1-1; V gene: TRBV27; clone size: NA; CDR3 protein: CASRERTNNLNTEAFF; CDR3 DNA: TGTGCCAGCAGAGAGCGGACCAACAACTTGAACACTGAAGCTTTCTTT
D gene: NA; J gene: TRBJ2-3; V gene: TRBV6-2/TRBV6-3; clone size: NA; CDR3 protein: CASSYGSARGDTQYF; CDR3 DNA: TGTGCCAGCAGTTACGGTTCGGCTAGGGGAGATACGCAGTATTTT
D gene: NA; J gene: TRBJ2-2; V gene: TRBV2; clone size: few; CDR3 protein: CASKNFWAQENTGELFF; CDR3 DNA: TGTGCCAGCAAAAATTTCTGGGCGCAAGAGAACACCGGGGAGCTGTTTTTT
D gene: NA; J gene: TRBJ1-1; V gene: TRBV19; clone size: NA; CDR3 protein: CASSTSTGLNTEAFF; CDR3 DNA: TGTGCCAGTAGTACCTCGACAGGACTGAACACTGAAGCTTTCTTT
D gene: NA; J gene: TRBJ2-5; V gene: TRBV28; clone size: NA; CDR3 protein: CASSLSPRQEETQYF; CDR3 DNA: TGTGCCAGCAGTTTGAGTCCCCGACAGGAGGAGACCCAGTACTTC
D gene: NA; J gene: TRBJ2-7; V gene: TRBV29-1; clone size: NA; CDR3 protein: CSVELAYEQYF; CDR3 DNA: TGCAGCGTTGAACTAGCGTACGAGCAGTACTTC
D gene: TRBD1; J gene: TRBJ2-7; V gene: TRBV7-6; clone size: NA; CDR3 protein: CASSWGPDRGYEQYF; CDR3 DNA: TGTGCCAGCAGCTGGGGCCCGGACAGGGGTTACGAGCAGTACTTC
D gene: TRBD1; J gene: TRBJ2-1; V gene: TRBV6-2/TRBV6-3; clone size: NA; CDR3 protein: CASSDPGQHEQFF; CDR3 DNA: TGTGCCAGCAGTGATCCGGGACAGCATGAGCAGTTCTTC
D gene: NA; J gene: TRBJ1-6; V gene: TRBV28; clone size: NA; CDR3 protein: CASRWGLTSYNSPLHF; CDR3 DNA: TGTGCCAGCCGATGGGGGCTAACCTCCTATAATTCACCCCTCCACTTT
D gene: TRBD1; J gene: TRBJ1-1; V gene: TRBV6-2/TRBV6-3; clone size: NA; CDR3 protein: CASSRGTGEAFF; CDR3 DNA: TGTGCCAGCAGCCGAGGGACAGGTGAAGCTTTCTTT
D gene: NA; J gene: TRBJ1-5; V gene: TRBV6-5; clone size: NA; CDR3 protein: CASSSPTDSNQPQHF; CDR3 DNA: TGTGCCAGCAGTTCCCCGACAGATAGCAATCAGCCCCAGCATTTT
D gene: TRBD1; J gene: TRBJ1-4; V gene: TRBV2; clone size: once; CDR3 protein: CASSEQGVANEKLFF; CDR3 DNA: TGTGCCAGCAGTGAACAGGGGGTTGCTAATGAAAAACTGTTTTTT
D gene: TRBD1; J gene: TRBJ1-5; V gene: TRBV19; clone size: few; CDR3 protein: CASSITGAAQTHF; CDR3 DNA: TGTGCCAGTAGTATCACAGGGGCCGCCCAGACGCATTTT
D gene: NA; J gene: TRBJ2-7; V gene: TRBV23-1; clone size: once; CDR3 protein: CASSLWRAGDEQYF; CDR3 DNA: TGCGCCAGCAGTCTTTGGAGGGCAGGTGACGAGCAGTACTTC
D gene: NA; J gene: TRBJ1-4; V gene: TRBV28; clone size: NA; CDR3 protein: CASSLAGVSVNEKLFF; CDR3 DNA: TGTGCCAGCAGTTTAGCCGGAGTCTCCGTTAATGAAAAACTGTTTTTT
D gene: TRBD1; J gene: TRBJ1-2; V gene: TRBV27; clone size: few; CDR3 protein: CASSPVSTGGYGYTF; CDR3 DNA: TGTGCCAGCAGCCCTGTTTCCACAGGGGGCTATGGCTACACCTTC
D gene: TRBD2; J gene: TRBJ2-1; V gene: TRBV5-1; clone size: NA; CDR3 protein: CASSLGLAAAYNEQFF; CDR3 DNA: TGCGCCAGCAGCTTGGGACTAGCGGCAGCCTACAATGAGCAGTTCTTC
D gene: NA; J gene: TRBJ1-2; V gene: TRBV4-3; clone size: NA; CDR3 protein: CASSQSTITGFGYTF; CDR3 DNA: TGCGCCAGCAGCCAATCAACCATTACAGGGTTCGGCTACACCTTC
D gene: NA; J gene: TRBJ1-5; V gene: TRBV2; clone size: NA; CDR3 protein: CASSWTEGNQPQHF; CDR3 DNA: TGTGCCAGCAGCTGGACAGAAGGCAATCAGCCCCAGCATTTT
D gene: NA; J gene: TRBJ1-5; V gene: TRBV6-5; clone size: NA; CDR3 protein: CASSRTGSQPQHF; CDR3 DNA: TGTGCCAGCAGCCGAACTGGGAGTCAGCCCCAGCATTTT
D gene: NA; J gene: TRBJ1-2; V gene: TRBV2; clone size: NA; CDR3 protein: CASRKTGSPSNYGYTF; CDR3 DNA: TGTGCCAGCAGAAAGACAGGAAGCCCTTCTAACTATGGCTACACCTTC
D gene: NA; J gene: TRBJ2-5; V gene: TRBV9; clone size: NA; CDR3 protein: CASSVGQGKGETQYF; CDR3 DNA: TGTGCCAGCAGCGTAGGGCAGGGAAAAGGAGAGACCCAGTACTTC
D gene: TRBD1; J gene: TRBJ1-5; V gene: TRBV5-6; clone size: NA; CDR3 protein: CASSLQGVSQPQHF; CDR3 DNA: TGTGCCAGCAGCCTACAGGGGGTCAGTCAGCCCCAGCATTTT
D gene: NA; J gene: TRBJ2-7; V gene: TRBV18; clone size: NA; CDR3 protein: CASSPQGIGTYEQYF; CDR3 DNA: TGTGCCAGCTCACCACAGGGGATAGGCACCTACGAGCAGTACTTC
D gene: TRBD1; J gene: TRBJ1-1; V gene: TRBV18; clone size: NA; CDR3 protein: CASSPLVDRGPFF; CDR3 DNA: TGTGCCAGCTCACCACTGGTAGACAGGGGGCCTTTCTTT
D gene: NA; J gene: TRBJ1-5; V gene: TRBV3-1/TRBV3-2; clone size: NA; CDR3 protein: CASSQDRFSNQPQHF; CDR3 DNA: TGTGCCAGCAGCCAAGATCGGTTTAGCAATCAGCCCCAGCATTTT
D gene: NA; J gene: TRBJ1-1; V gene: TRBV10-3; clone size: NA; CDR3 protein: CAIRLDRMNTEAFF; CDR3 DNA: TGTGCCATCAGGCTGGACAGAATGAACACTGAAGCTTTCTTT
D gene: TRBD2; J gene: TRBJ2-7; V gene: TRBV5-4; clone size: few; CDR3 protein: CASSLGLAGGYEQYF; CDR3 DNA: TGTGCCAGCAGCTTGGGACTAGCGGGGGGCTACGAGCAGTACTTC
D gene: NA; J gene: TRBJ1-2; V gene: TRBV6-1; clone size: NA; CDR3 protein: CASSRLDLTYGYTF; CDR3 DNA: TGTGCCAGCTCCAGGCTGGATCTCACCTATGGCTACACCTTC
D gene: TRBD1; J gene: TRBJ1-1; V gene: TRBV12-5; clone size: NA; CDR3 protein: CASGLTRTGQAFF; CDR3 DNA: TGTGCTAGTGGTTTGACCAGGACAGGACAAGCTTTCTTT
D gene: TRBD1; J gene: TRBJ1-5; V gene: TRBV29-1; clone size: NA; CDR3 protein: CSVVGDSSQPQHF; CDR3 DNA: TGCAGCGTTGTCGGGGACAGCAGCCAGCCCCAGCATTTT
D gene: NA; J gene: TRBJ2-7; V gene: TRBV10-1; clone size: NA; CDR3 protein: CASSGYEQYF; CDR3 DNA: TGCGCCAGCTCAGGCTACGAGCAGTACTTC
D gene: TRBD1; J gene: TRBJ1-5; V gene: TRBV7-8; clone size: NA; CDR3 protein: CASSKTPGQGNQPQHF; CDR3 DNA: TGTGCCAGCAGCAAGACGCCGGGACAGGGGAATCAGCCCCAGCATTTT
D gene: NA; J gene: TRBJ1-2; V gene: TRBV7-2; clone size: NA; CDR3 protein: CASSSTPGGNYGYTF; CDR3 DNA: TGTGCCAGCAGCTCCACTCCCGGGGGGAACTATGGCTACACCTTC